Presented here are 12 T cell receptor beta chains from one specimen sequenced in a study of control samples from healthy donors and cancer patients. TCRdb keeps only in-frame clones here, not all; method: immunoSEQ multiplex PCR. This sample carries approximately 170,000 clones, roughly 89% of them seen once, and the ten largest clones take less than 1.6%. Material: blood. The receptors were gathered from a woman in her twenties or thirties in good health.

The J gene is TRBJ2-7, the V gene TRBV19; tentatively, D is TRBD1 (6 bases). The CDR3 has 12 residues. Per the germline V gene, CDR1 is LNHDA and CDR2 is SQIVND (reference sequence). V dropped 5 bases and J dropped 4 bases, with 9 bases sitting between them. CDR3 loop: CASSPDRYEQYF. The CDR3 nucleotides read TGTGCCAGTAGTCCCGACAGGTACGAGCAGTACTTC.

The rearrangement joins TRBV12-3 or TRBV12-4 to TRBJ1-2; D gene uncertain. The CDR3 loop spans 13 amino acids. The V and J ends lost 3 bases and 4 bases respectively, with 9 bases between them. The CDR3 DNA is TGTGCCAGCAGTTTCCCGGGCCCCTATGGCTACACCTTC. Translated, it gives CASSFPGPYGYTF.

As to this clone: The same CDR3 also results from other DNA sequences found in this sample. This sequence joins TRBV5-1 and TRBJ1-5; unclear D gene. V lost 0 bases, J lost 0 bases, and 7 bases lay in between. Germline lookup yields CDR1 SGHRS and CDR2 YFSETQ. CDR3 length: 15 residues. The DNA for the CDR3 is TGCGCCAGCAGCTTGGTGGGTGATAGCAATCAGCCCCAGCATTTT. It encodes CASSLVGDSNQPQHF.

Remarks on this clone: The same CDR3 also results from other DNA sequences found in this sample. This chain uses TRBV18 with TRBJ1-2; 9 bases match TRBD1. The CDR3 loop spans 13 amino acids. CDR1 and CDR2 (germline): KGHSH, LQKENI. V lost 3 bases, J lost 4 bases, and 0 bases stayed unmatched. In DNA form, the CDR3 reads TGTGCCAGCTCACCGGACAGGGGCTATGGCTACACCTTC. Translation gives CASSPDRGYGYTF. The full variable domain, its missing parts supplied by reference TRBV18 and TRBJ1-2, is NAGVMQNPRHLVRRRGQEARLRCSPMKGHSHVYWYRQLPEEGLKFMVYLQKENIIDESGMPKERFSAEFPKEGPSILRIQQVVRGDSAAYFCASSPDRGYGYTFGSGTRLTVV.

V is TRBV5-4 and J is TRBJ1-6; TRBD1 is a possible D gene (6 bases). The CDR3 is 15 residues long. Germline-derived CDR1 and CDR2 are SGHNT and YYREEE (reference sequence). V was shortened by 0 bases and J by 2 bases, with 6 bases between the two germline ends. The CDR3 DNA is TGTGCCAGCAGCTTGGCAGGGGCCTATAATTCACCCCTCCACTTT. Protein product: CASSLAGAYNSPLHF.

The chain has TRBV5-6 and TRBJ2-2; D ambiguous. This CDR3 is 11 amino acids long. V lost 5 bases to trimming and J lost 2 bases, with 1 base between them. Looked up from germline, CDR1 is SGHDT and CDR2 is YYEEEE. The CDR3, as DNA: TGTGCCAGCAGTAACACCGGGGAGCTGTTTTTT. Encoded protein: CASSNTGELFF.

The chain has TRBV4-1 and TRBJ2-1; TRBD2 agrees at 8 bases. The CDR3 runs 18 residues. Unmatched junction bases numbered 11, after V lost 1 base and J lost 3 bases. Germline CDR1 is MGHRA and CDR2 is YSYEKL. In DNA form, the CDR3 reads TGCGCCAGCAGCCAAGGTGTCGGGAGGGCCTCGCGCTACAATGAGCAGTTCTTC. Amino acids: CASSQGVGRASRYNEQFF.

The chain uses TRBV6-1 and TRBJ1-1; D is perhaps TRBD1 (5 bases). V gave up 3 bases and J gave up 4 bases, with 9 bases separating them. This CDR3 spans 13 amino acids. In germline, CDR1 is MNHNS, CDR2 SASEGT. Here the CDR3 DNA reads TGTGCCAGCAGTGATCGGGGGGGCACTGAAGCTTTCTTT. Protein product: CASSDRGGTEAFF.

J is TRBJ2-2 and V is TRBV7-2; 9 nucleotides align to TRBD1. The germline V gene encodes CDR1 SGHTA and CDR2 FQGNSA. With 3 bases clipped from V and 5 bases from J, the junction kept 4 bases outside the gene matches. The CDR3 is 15 amino acids. CDR3 bases: TGTGCCAGCAGCTTCCGGGACAGGGTAACCGGGGAGCTGTTTTTT. Translated, it gives CASSFRDRVTGELFF.

This clone has only one observation. The DNA for the CDR3 is TGTGCCAGCAGTACCCGGGACAGCCACAATGAGCAGTTCTTC. Translation gives CASSTRDSHNEQFF. The chain recombines TRBV5-4 with TRBJ2-1; TRBD1 matches at 7 bases. J lost 5 bases, V lost 5 bases, and 7 bases had no gene match. CDR3 length: 14 amino acids. Germline V gene lookup returns CDR1 SGHNT and CDR2 YYREEE (reference sequence).

The chain employs TRBV7-2 and TRBJ1-1, with D possibly being TRBD1 (5 bases). Germline CDR1 is SGHTA and CDR2 is FQGNSA. V lost 0 bases and J lost 5, with 7 bases in between. The CDR3 consists of 13 residues. The chain's CDR3 is CASSLARETEAFF. DNA for the CDR3: TGTGCCAGCAGCTTAGCCAGGGAGACTGAAGCTTTCTTT.

This clone was detected once. The J gene is TRBJ2-3, the V gene TRBV27; possible D gene TRBD1, 7 bases. The germline V gene encodes CDR1 MNHEY and CDR2 SMNVEV (reference sequence). Trimming pared 3 bases from V and 3 bases from J, leaving 13 bases between. CDR3 length equals 15 residues. The CDR3 nucleotides are TGTGCCAGCAGTTTCGGCGGGACAGCTACAGATACGCAGTATTTT. It codes for CASSFGGTATDTQYF.